The 15 T cell receptor beta chains given below trace back to one sample, sequenced in a study of blood T cell repertoires in COVID-19. Profiled with immunoSEQ multiplex PCR; TCRdb holds only in-frame clones, not every one. The sample includes 310,000 or so clones, around 88% of them seen just once. Sequencing was done on a sample of PBMCs or T cells enriched from blood (not recorded which). These receptors all come from a middle-aged woman who had recovered from COVID-19.

The chain joins TRBV18 to TRBJ2-7; D might be TRBD2 (6 bases). Per the germline V gene, CDR1 is KGHSH and CDR2 is LQKENI. Trimming shortened V by 1 base and J by 2 bases, and 15 bases separated the two germline ends. The CDR3 has 16 amino acids. CDR3 nucleotide sequence: TGTGCCAGCTCACCACGTTTAGTCCTAGCGACCTACGAGCAGTACTTC. Its protein product is CASSPRLVLATYEQYF.

The chain combines TRBV27 with TRBJ2-7; D uncertain. The CDR3 is 15 amino acids. V lost 2 bases to trimming and J lost 5 bases, with 16 bases between them. Germline lookup yields CDR1 MNHEY and CDR2 SMNVEV (reference sequence). CDR3 DNA sequence: TGTGCCAGCAGTTTAATAGACAAGGTATCCGACGAGCAGTACTTC. Encoded protein: CASSLIDKVSDEQYF.

The chain recombines TRBV19 with TRBJ2-1; the match to TRBD2 covers 7 bases. Germline CDR1 is LNHDA and CDR2 is SQIVND (reference sequence). The CDR3 is 18 amino acids. V was clipped by 3 bases and J by 6 bases; unmatched bases: 17. CDR3 sequence: CASSILPSGPSGGNEQFF. Here the CDR3 DNA reads TGTGCCAGTAGTATTCTCCCTAGCGGCCCTAGTGGGGGCAATGAGCAGTTCTTC.

This clone has just a few counts. The chain joins TRBV28 to TRBJ2-2; TRBD2 aligns across 8 bases. The germline V gene has CDR1 MDHEN and CDR2 SYDVKM. V was clipped by 6 bases and J by 4 bases; unmatched bases: 4. The CDR3 totals 14 residues. CDR3 coding DNA: TGTGCCAGCAGGGCGGGAGGCCTCACCGGGGAGCTGTTTTTT. Protein: CASRAGGLTGELFF. The variable domain in full, with the rest retrieved from reference TRBV28 and TRBJ2-2, is DVKVTQSSRYLVKRTGEKVFLECVQDMDHENMFWYRQDPGLGLRLIYFSYDVKMKEKGDIPEGYSVSREKKERFSLILESASTNQTSMYLCASRAGGLTGELFFGEGSRLTVL.

Only a few counts were recorded for this clone. V is TRBV5-1 and J is TRBJ2-7, with 8 bases aligning to TRBD2. Unmatched junction bases numbered 5, after V lost 4 bases and J lost 2 bases. CDR1 is SGHRS, CDR2 YFSETQ, per germline. CDR3 length: 14 residues. The CDR3 region has the DNA TGCGCCAGCAGCGCAGCGGGAGAGACCTACGAGCAGTACTTC. Protein: CASSAAGETYEQYF. Full variable domain (outside the CDR3, taken from reference TRBV5-1 and TRBJ2-7): KAGVTQTPRYLIKTRGQQVTLSCSPISGHRSVSWYQQTPGQGLQFLFEYFSETQRNKGNFPGRFSGRQFSNSRSEMNVSTLELGDSALYLCASSAAGETYEQYFGPGTRLTVT.

The chain is built from TRBV28 and TRBJ1-4; D unclear. Germline V CDR1 and CDR2: MDHEN, SYDVKM. V was clipped by 6 bases and J by 0 bases, with 11 bases between them. This CDR3 is built from 15 residues. CDR3 sequence reads: CASSPDSATNEKLFF. The CDR3 DNA is TGTGCCAGCAGCCCAGACTCAGCAACTAATGAAAAACTGTTTTTT.

This clone has more than one count but fewer than ten. V gene TRBV6-2 or TRBV6-3 combines with J gene TRBJ2-2; 7 bases align to TRBD1. CDR3 size: 14 residues. The V and J ends lost 6 bases and 7 bases, in that order; junction bases with no gene match: 8. The germline CDR1 and CDR2 sequences are MNHEY and SVGEGT. Here the CDR3 reads CASSPTGMVGELFF. In DNA, the CDR3 is TGTGCCAGCAGCCCGACAGGGATGGTCGGGGAGCTGTTTTTT.

The gene calls are TRBV7-8 and TRBJ2-3; possibly TRBD2 for D (6 bases). Trimming took off 2 bases at V and 1 base at J, with 10 bases between the two ends. CDR1 and CDR2 from the germline V gene are SGHVS and FQNEAQ. The CDR3 is 15 residues long. The CDR3 bases are TGTGCCAGCAGCTTACTAGCGTCTCGCACAGATACGCAGTATTTT. Translating it yields CASSLLASRTDTQYF.

The rearrangement joins TRBV24-1 to TRBJ1-4; a weak D match, TRBD1 (5 bases). In germline, CDR1 is KGHDR, CDR2 SFDVKD. This CDR3 has 14 residues. With 4 bases removed from V and 5 bases from J, the gap between germline ends came to 10 bases. The CDR3 bases are TGTGCCACCAGTGAAGGCAGGGCAAATGAAAAACTGTTTTTT. It yields the protein CATSEGRANEKLFF.

This chain connects TRBV28 to TRBJ2-2, with D possibly being TRBD2 (7 bases). CDR1 is MDHEN and CDR2 is SYDVKM in the germline V gene. The V gene lost 7 bases and the J gene lost 3 bases, with 15 bases spanning the gap. The CDR3 is 15 residues long. The CDR3 reads CASTKGGLDTGELFF. Written as DNA, the CDR3 is TGTGCCAGCACCAAGGGGGGGTTGGACACCGGGGAGCTGTTTTTT.

The chain is built from TRBV9 and TRBJ1-1; possibly TRBD1 for D (5 bases). Germline V CDR1 and CDR2: SGDLS, YYNGEE. This CDR3 is built from 15 residues. V was trimmed by 0 bases and J by 3 bases, leaving 12 bases between them. CDR3 nucleotides: TGTGCCAGCAGCGTAGTGCAGGGTCCGGACACTGAAGCTTTCTTT. Protein sequence: CASSVVQGPDTEAFF.

The chain uses TRBV6-2 or TRBV6-3 and TRBJ2-3; 11 bases fit TRBD2. V lost 5 bases to trimming and J lost 3 bases; unmatched junction nucleotides: 10. The length of the CDR3 is 17 residues. Germline-derived CDR1 and CDR2 are MNHEY and SVGEGT. Written as DNA, the CDR3 is TGTGCCAGCAGTACACTAGCGGGAGCTCTCGAGACAGATACGCAGTATTTT. Residues: CASSTLAGALETDTQYF.

The genes are TRBV27 and TRBJ2-2; tentatively, D is TRBD1 (5 bases). There are 18 residues in the CDR3. Germline CDR1 is MNHEY and CDR2 is SMNVEV (reference sequence). V shed 3 bases and J shed 2 bases, with 19 bases lying between them. CDR3 DNA sequence: TGTGCCAGCAGTTTTGTGTGGGGCAACCTGGGCAACACCGGGGAGCTGTTTTTT. Its translation: CASSFVWGNLGNTGELFF.

The rearrangement joins TRBV7-9 to TRBJ1-1; TRBD1 agrees at 10 bases. V shed 5 bases, J shed 5 bases, and the junction held 5 bases outside the gene matches. CDR1 and CDR2 (germline): SEHNR, FQNEAQ (reference sequence). The CDR3 runs 14 residues. CDR3 sequence: CASSTDRGRTEAFF. Here the CDR3 DNA reads TGTGCCAGCAGCACGGACAGGGGGAGAACTGAAGCTTTCTTT.

The chain carries TRBV3-1 (or the pseudogene TRBV3-2) and TRBJ2-3, with 12 bases fitting TRBD2. The V segment lost 3 bases and the J segment 1 base; nucleotides outside the gene matches: 5. The germline V gene encodes CDR1 LGHDT and CDR2 YNNKEL (reference sequence). The CDR3 extends over 17 amino acids. DNA for the CDR3: TGTGCCAGCAGCCACTCTAGGACTAGCGGGGGCACAGATACGCAGTATTTT. It is translated as CASSHSRTSGGTDTQYF.